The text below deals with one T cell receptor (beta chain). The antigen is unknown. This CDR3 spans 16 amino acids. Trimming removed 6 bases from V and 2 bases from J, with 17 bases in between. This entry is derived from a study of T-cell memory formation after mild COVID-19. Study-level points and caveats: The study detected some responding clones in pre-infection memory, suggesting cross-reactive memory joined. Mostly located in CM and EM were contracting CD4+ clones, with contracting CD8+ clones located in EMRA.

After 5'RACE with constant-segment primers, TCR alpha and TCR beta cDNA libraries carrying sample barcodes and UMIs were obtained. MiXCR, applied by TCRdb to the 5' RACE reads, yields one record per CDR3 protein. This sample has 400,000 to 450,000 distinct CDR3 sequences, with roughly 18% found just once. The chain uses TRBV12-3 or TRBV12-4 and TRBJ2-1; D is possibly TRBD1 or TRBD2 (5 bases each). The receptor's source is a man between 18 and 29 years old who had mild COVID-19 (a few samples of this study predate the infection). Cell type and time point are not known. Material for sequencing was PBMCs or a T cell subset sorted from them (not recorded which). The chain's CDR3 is CASRRRGESAYNEQFF. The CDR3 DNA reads TGTGCCAGCAGGCGAAGAGGGGAGTCCGCCTACAATGAGCAGTTCTTC.